This T cell receptor (beta chain) was sequenced during a study of persistence of HIV-infected CD4 T cells. As for the study in general: Median time on suppressive ART was around eight years. Study-wide results and limits: Rare CMV-responding cells carrying HIV-1 proviruses were not analyzed separately for TCR. TCRbeta richness was lower in CMV- and Gag-responding cells than in anti-CD3/anti-CD28-responding cells.

This clone was seen a handful of times. Antigen: not known. Sequencing used immunoSEQ version 4 in survey mode. Assay: immunoSEQ multiplex PCR; the TCRdb copy retains only in-frame clones and omits some. The table records about 20,000 clones, over 55% of them present only once. Cells were stimulated with overlapping HIV-1 Gag 15-mer peptides. CD4+ T cells upregulating both CD40 ligand and CD69 were sorted as responding cells. For at least 4 years, plasma HIV-1 RNA was undetectable (<50 copies/mL). CDR1 LGHDT and CDR2 YNNKEL come from the germline V gene (reference sequence). Losses at the gene ends were 1 base for V and 7 bases for J; bases not matched to a gene: 9. The CDR3 length is 15 residues.

The starting material was CD4+ T cells sorted from PBMCs after approximately 19-hour stimulation, obtained from a patient who received antiretroviral therapy. This receptor was obtained from an adult woman with HIV who was CMV-seropositive. This sequence joins TRBV3-1 (or the pseudogene TRBV3-2) and TRBJ1-2; 7 bases are a match to TRBD1. The CDR3 bases are TGTGCCAGCAGCCAAGGAGCGCAACAGGGGTCTGGCTACACCTTC. The encoded protein is CASSQGAQQGSGYTF.